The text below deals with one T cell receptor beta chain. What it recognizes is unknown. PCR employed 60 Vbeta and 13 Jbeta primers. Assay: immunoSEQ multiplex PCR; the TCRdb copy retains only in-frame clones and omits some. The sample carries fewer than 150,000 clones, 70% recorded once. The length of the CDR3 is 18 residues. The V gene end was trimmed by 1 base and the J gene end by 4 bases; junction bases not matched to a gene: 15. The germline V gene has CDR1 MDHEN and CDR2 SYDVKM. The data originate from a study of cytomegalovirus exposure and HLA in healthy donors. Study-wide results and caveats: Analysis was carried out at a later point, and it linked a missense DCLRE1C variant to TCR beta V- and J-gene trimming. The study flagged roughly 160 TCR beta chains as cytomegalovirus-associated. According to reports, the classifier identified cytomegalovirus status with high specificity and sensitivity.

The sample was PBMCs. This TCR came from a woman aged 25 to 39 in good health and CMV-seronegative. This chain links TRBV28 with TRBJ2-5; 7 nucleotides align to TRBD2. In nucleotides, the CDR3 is TGTGCCAGCAGTTTATTCTTGGGGGAAGCGGGAAACAGAGAGACCCAGTACTTC. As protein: CASSLFLGEAGNRETQYF. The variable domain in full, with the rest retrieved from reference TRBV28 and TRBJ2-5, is DVKVTQSSRYLVKRTGEKVFLECVQDMDHENMFWYRQDPGLGLRLIYFSYDVKMKEKGDIPEGYSVSREKKERFSLILESASTNQTSMYLCASSLFLGEAGNRETQYFGPGTRLLVL.